This entry lists 27 T cell receptor beta chains sequenced from one sample in a study of blood T cell repertoires in COVID-19. Sequenced by immunoSEQ multiplex PCR; TCRdb stores in-frame clones only, minus some. The sample consists of roughly 150,000 clones, 75% to 85% of them appearing once. The sample consisted of peripheral blood. The receptors were gathered from a woman between 50 and 59 years old with acute or convalescent COVID-19.

The CDR3 region is CATRIAGTGSGELFF. In DNA form, the CDR3 reads TGTGCCACCAGGATAGCGGGAACGGGATCCGGGGAGCTGTTTTTT. The chain has TRBV15 and TRBJ2-2; TRBD2 aligns across 8 bases. V shed 6 bases and J 6 bases; nucleotides not matched to a gene: 9. The CDR3 has 15 amino acids. CDR1 and CDR2 (germline): LNHNV, YYDKDF (reference sequence).

V usage is TRBV2 and J usage is TRBJ2-7; TRBD2 matches 10 bases. Unmatched junction bases numbered 3, after V lost 7 bases and J lost 0 bases. The germline gives CDR1 SNHLY, CDR2 FYNNEI. This CDR3 is 14 amino acids long. DNA for the CDR3: TGTGCCAGCATCCGGACTAGCGGCTCCTACGAGCAGTACTTC. It codes for CASIRTSGSYEQYF.

The chain carries TRBV29-1 and TRBJ2-5, with 7 bases lining up with TRBD1. The CDR3 runs 14 residues. Germline V lookup: CDR1 SQVTM, CDR2 ANQGSEA. J was trimmed by 2 bases and V by 8 bases; bases with no gene match: 11. Written as DNA, the CDR3 is TGCAGCTGGGGCTACAGGGGCTTACAAGAGACCCAGTACTTC. Translation gives CSWGYRGLQETQYF.

The rearrangement joins TRBV18 to TRBJ1-5; a possible D gene is TRBD1 (5 bases). Per germline, CDR1 KGHSH and CDR2 LQKENI. Trimming left V 3 bases short and J 1 base short, with 10 bases between. The CDR3 spans 15 residues. The DNA for the CDR3 is TGTGCCAGCTCACCGTCGGGGGTGAGCAATCAGCCCCAGCATTTT. Its translation is CASSPSGVSNQPQHF.

This chain links TRBV6-2 or TRBV6-3 with TRBJ2-7; a possible D gene is TRBD1 (6 bases). Germline V gives CDR1 MNHEY, CDR2 SVGEGT. CDR3 length: 14 residues. V lost 2 bases, J lost 3 bases, and 11 bases lay in between. As DNA, the CDR3 is TGTGCCAGCAGTTACCTGACAGGTCTCTACGAGCAGTACTTC. Amino acid sequence: CASSYLTGLYEQYF.

As DNA, the CDR3 is TGTGCCAGCAGCTCTACCGGGACAGGGTTAAGTTATCAGCCCCAGCATTTT. This encodes CASSSTGTGLSYQPQHF. The rearrangement links TRBV7-2 to TRBJ1-5; TRBD1 matches 9 bases. Trimming took 4 bases from V and 5 from J; bases not matched to a gene: 12. This CDR3 spans 17 amino acids. CDR1 is SGHTA, CDR2 FQGNSA, per germline.

The rearrangement uses TRBV7-9 and TRBJ2-6; D uncertain. CDR3 size: 12 residues. The V gene lost 8 bases and the J gene lost 4 bases, with 6 bases spanning the gap. The germline CDR1 and CDR2 sequences are SEHNR and FQNEAQ (reference sequence). The DNA of the CDR3 is TGTGCCAGCTTAGTCGGGGCCAACGTCCTGACTTTC. Encoded protein: CASLVGANVLTF. Filled out from reference TRBV7-9 and TRBJ2-6, the complete variable domain reads DTGVSQNPRHKITKRGQNVTFRCDPISEHNRLYWYRQTLGQGPEFLTYFQNEAQLEKSRLLSDRFSAERPKGSFSTLEIQRTEQGDSAMYLCASLVGANVLTFGAGSRLTVL.

The rearrangement links TRBV9 to TRBJ2-7; TRBD2 aligns across 9 bases. CDR3 length equals 15 residues. Trimming took 4 bases from V and 2 from J; bases not matched to a gene: 7. From germline, CDR1 is SGDLS and CDR2 YYNGEE. CDR3 sequence: CASSPSGVSAYEQYF. CDR3 sequence (DNA): TGTGCCAGCAGCCCTAGCGGGGTCTCAGCCTACGAGCAGTACTTC.

The V call is TRBV4-3, the J call TRBJ1-1, with TRBD1 as a possible D gene (6 bases). This CDR3 spans 15 amino acids. Trimming left V 0 bases short and J 2 bases short, with 10 bases between. CDR1 is LGHNA and CDR2 is YSLEER in the germline V gene. CDR3 sequence reads: CASSQDPDRNTEAFF. DNA of the CDR3: TGCGCCAGCAGCCAAGACCCGGACAGAAACACTGAAGCTTTCTTT.

V is TRBV3-1 (or the pseudogene TRBV3-2) and J is TRBJ2-7; TRBD2 agrees at 16 bases. V was clipped by 4 bases and J by 0 bases; unmatched bases: 12. Germline assignment: CDR1 LGHDT and CDR2 YNNKEL (reference sequence). The CDR3 totals 20 residues. The CDR3 sequence: CASSPPGLAGGPRDSYEQYF. The CDR3 DNA reads TGTGCCAGCAGCCCGCCGGGACTAGCGGGAGGGCCTAGGGACTCCTACGAGCAGTACTTC.

The chain carries TRBV7-3 and TRBJ2-2, with D possibly matching TRBD1 (5 bases). This CDR3 spans 14 amino acids. Per germline, CDR1 SGHTA and CDR2 FQGTGA. V lost 7 bases and J lost 0, with 9 bases in between. CDR3 protein: CASKPGTNTGELFF. CDR3 nucleotide sequence: TGTGCCAGCAAGCCAGGGACGAACACCGGGGAGCTGTTTTTT.

V and J are TRBV10-1 and TRBJ1-1; D is uncertain. The germline V and J ends were trimmed by 3 bases and 1 base, with 9 bases remaining between them. Germline V gene lookup returns CDR1 WNHNN and CDR2 SYGVQD (reference sequence). This CDR3 has 14 amino acids. CDR3 in amino acids: CASSDGPRNTEAFF. The DNA of the CDR3 is TGCGCCAGCAGTGATGGGCCGAGGAACACTGAAGCTTTCTTT.

The genes are TRBV7-2 and TRBJ2-1; 8 bases fit TRBD2. Per germline, CDR1 SGHTA and CDR2 FQGNSA. After removal of 3 bases from V and 9 bases from J, the junction contained 1 base not matched to a gene. This CDR3 has 12 residues. The CDR3 spells CASSLGLVEQFF. The CDR3 region has the DNA TGTGCCAGCAGCTTGGGACTAGTTGAGCAGTTCTTC.

This chain links TRBV28 with TRBJ1-1; D is ambiguous. The CDR3 is 11 residues long. In germline, CDR1 is MDHEN, CDR2 SYDVKM. V was clipped by 5 bases and J by 5 bases, with 6 bases between them. CDR3 bases: TGTGCCAGCAGTGGGCAGACTGAAGCTTTCTTT. This encodes CASSGQTEAFF.

J is TRBJ2-7 and V is TRBV9, with 8 bases that match TRBD2. This CDR3 contains 16 residues. The germline V gene encodes CDR1 SGDLS and CDR2 YYNGEE. V gave up 4 bases and J gave up 1 base; unmatched junction bases: 10. The CDR3 nucleotides are TGTGCCAGCAGCCCGAGTATGACGGGAGGGTCCTACGAGCAGTACTTC. The encoded protein is CASSPSMTGGSYEQYF.

This clone was found once. The V call is TRBV27, the J call TRBJ2-5; D may be TRBD1 (5 bases). CDR3 length: 14 amino acids. The germline CDR1 and CDR2 sequences are MNHEY and SMNVEV (reference sequence). Trimming took off 5 bases at V and 7 bases at J, with 17 bases between the two ends. This CDR3 reads CASSREGSRGTQYF. The CDR3 DNA reads TGTGCCAGCAGTCGAGAAGGCTCTAGGGGGACCCAGTACTTC.

The chain uses TRBV3-1 (or the pseudogene TRBV3-2) and TRBJ2-7; TRBD2 matches at 8 bases. The V gene's germline CDR1 is LGHDT and CDR2 YNNKEL (reference sequence). V lost 8 bases and J lost 4; bases outside the gene matches: 10. The CDR3 runs to 14 residues. CDR3: CASRSGAGGYEQYF. In DNA form, the CDR3 reads TGTGCCAGCCGTAGCGGGGCCGGGGGGTACGAGCAGTACTTC.

This chain joins TRBV7-8 and TRBJ2-1; D is uncertain. The CDR3 is 14 amino acids. The V gene lost 6 bases and the J gene lost 2 bases, with 11 bases spanning the gap. The germline V gene encodes CDR1 SGHVS and CDR2 FQNEAQ. Here the CDR3 reads CASRVLSPYNEQFF. DNA for the CDR3: TGTGCCAGCAGGGTGCTAAGTCCCTACAATGAGCAGTTCTTC. The whole variable domain, filled in from reference TRBV7-8 and TRBJ2-1, reads GAGVSQSPRYKVAKRGQDVALRCDPISGHVSLFWYQQALGQGPEFLTYFQNEAQLDKSGLPSDRFFAERPEGSVSTLKIQRTQQEDSAVYLCASRVLSPYNEQFFGPGTRLTVL.

The rearrangement links TRBV2 to TRBJ2-5; D perhaps matches TRBD2 (6 bases). Germline assignment: CDR1 SNHLY and CDR2 FYNNEI. The CDR3 has 14 residues. V was pared by 5 bases and J by 1 base, with 11 bases between. The CDR3 sequence is CASSLTSFQETQYF. The CDR3 DNA is TGTGCCAGCAGTCTTACTAGCTTCCAAGAGACCCAGTACTTC. Variable domain in full (rest from reference TRBV2 and TRBJ2-5): EPEVTQTPSHQVTQMGQEVILRCVPISNHLYFYWYRQILGQKVEFLVSFYNNEISEKSEIFDDQFSVERPDGSNFTLKIRSTKLEDSAMYFCASSLTSFQETQYFGPGTRLLVL.

The gene calls are TRBV24-1 and TRBJ2-3, with D possibly TRBD2 on 5 matching bases. From germline, CDR1 is KGHDR and CDR2 SFDVKD. Trimming took off 3 bases at V and 4 bases at J, with 13 bases between the two ends. The CDR3 has 15 amino acids. In DNA, the CDR3 is TGTGCCACCAGTGATCCGGGATTTGCCCCAGATACGCAGTATTTT. It yields the protein CATSDPGFAPDTQYF.

This clone was seen a single time. The CDR3 reads CASSLGVAGAHEQFF. The CDR3 region has the DNA TGCGCCAGCAGCTTGGGGGTAGCGGGGGCCCATGAGCAGTTCTTC. This chain uses TRBV5-1 with TRBJ2-1; the match to TRBD2 covers 9 bases. V dropped 0 bases and J dropped 8; count of bases not matched to a gene: 6. The CDR3 totals 15 residues. CDR1 and CDR2 from the germline V gene are SGHRS and YFSETQ.

This rearrangement joins TRBV3-1 (or the pseudogene TRBV3-2) to TRBJ2-7, with 9 bases matching TRBD2. This CDR3 region has 15 residues. Unmatched junction bases numbered 7, after V lost 1 base and J lost 6 bases. CDR1 LGHDT and CDR2 YNNKEL come from the germline V gene (reference sequence). Here the CDR3 DNA reads TGTGCCAGCAGCCAAGGTTTTGGCGGGAGGGGCGAGCAGTACTTC. The encoded protein is CASSQGFGGRGEQYF.

The V gene is TRBV18, the J gene TRBJ2-3, with D hard to call. Trimming removed 3 bases from V and 5 bases from J, with 12 bases in between. Germline CDR1 and CDR2: KGHSH and LQKENI. The CDR3 is 14 residues long. The CDR3 coding sequence is TGTGCCAGCTCACCCGCCAGCGTGAGAGATACGCAGTATTTT. It encodes CASSPASVRDTQYF.

J is TRBJ1-5 and V is TRBV15; possible D gene TRBD1, 6 bases. CDR1 is LNHNV, CDR2 YYDKDF, per germline (reference sequence). The CDR3 loop spans 15 amino acids. Trimming pared 0 bases from V and 2 bases from J, leaving 8 bases between. The CDR3 spells CATSRDRTGNQPQHF. As DNA, the CDR3 is TGTGCCACCAGCAGAGATCGGACAGGCAATCAGCCCCAGCATTTT.

The chain has TRBV27 and TRBJ2-3, with 9 bases fitting TRBD2. CDR1 MNHEY and CDR2 SMNVEV come from the germline V gene (reference sequence). The length of the CDR3 is 15 residues. V lost 7 bases, J lost 2 bases, and 7 bases stayed unmatched. Here the CDR3 DNA reads TGTGCCAGCACCCAGGGACTAGCTCCCACAGATACGCAGTATTTT. It is translated as CASTQGLAPTDTQYF.

This clone was detected only once. The chain combines TRBV6-5 with TRBJ1-2, with 7 bases aligning to TRBD1. The junction had 8 bases not matched to a gene; V was cut back by 9 bases and J by 4 bases. The CDR3 consists of 13 residues. CDR1 and CDR2 from the germline V gene are MNHEY and SVGAGI. The CDR3 reads CASNNGTVYGYTF. The CDR3 region has the DNA TGTGCCAGTAATAACGGGACAGTCTATGGCTACACCTTC.

The rearrangement uses TRBV6-2 or TRBV6-3 and TRBJ1-2; D is possibly TRBD1 (6 bases). CDR3 size: 14 residues. Trimming removed 2 bases from V and 8 bases from J, with 15 bases in between. CDR1 and CDR2 (germline): MNHEY, SVGEGT. The chain's CDR3 is CASSYTQGYNGYTF. The CDR3 nucleotides read TGTGCCAGCAGTTACACGCAGGGGTATAACGGCTACACCTTC.